The source of this TCR beta chain is a study of blood T cell repertoires in COVID-19. Study context: From the United States, Italy and Spain came samples of acute and convalescent COVID-19. T cells, B-cell-depleted T cells, or PBMCs provided the cDNA or gDNA that served as material.

V trimming: 6 bases; J trimming: 1 base; junction bases outside the gene matches: 13. The CDR3 is 18 residues long. CDR1 and CDR2 from the germline V gene are LNHDA and SQIVND (reference sequence). Repertoires were generated with immunoSEQ multiplex PCR, while TCRdb's copy carries only in-frame clones and drops some. Of a few hundred thousand clones in the sample, over 80% are singletons; the top ten hold about 10%. The sequence was obtained from a woman aged 70 to 79 with COVID-19, enrolled during active disease. This sequence joins TRBV19 and TRBJ1-5; 9 bases map to TRBD1. The sequencing input was peripheral blood. The CDR3 DNA sequence: TGTGCCAGTAGCCGGCGGACAGGGGCGATGTTAAGCAATCAGCCCCAGCATTTT. Amino acids: CASSRRTGAMLSNQPQHF.